This T cell receptor (beta chain) appears in the sequencing data of a study of a mutant IDH1 vaccine in newly diagnosed glioma. V was trimmed by 3 bases and J by 0 bases, leaving 9 bases between them. CDR1 and CDR2 from the germline V gene are MDHEN and SYDVKM. The CDR3 runs to 15 residues. Generated by immunoSEQ multiplex PCR, the TCRdb table keeps only in-frame clones and is missing some. The sample yields approximately 76,000 clones, over 75% seen once. Turning to this clone: Its antigen is unidentified.

Regarding the study as a whole: Immune responses induced by vaccination arose in around 93% of the patients.

Time point in this sample: week 5, during vaccination. Vaccinated patients received 300 ug of mutant IDH1 20-mer peptide per dose, with topical imiquimod. The clonotype originates from a woman between 50 and 59 years old with glioma. The material sequenced was PBMCs, taken from a glioma patient whose treatment included an IDH1 peptide vaccine. The rearrangement uses TRBV28 and TRBJ1-5; D gene ambiguous. The CDR3 loop reads CASSFSGYSNQPQHF. As DNA, the CDR3 is TGTGCCAGCAGTTTTTCAGGTTATAGCAATCAGCCCCAGCATTTT.